Described below is a single TCR beta chain sequence and its context. The V end was cut by 0 bases, the J end by 4 bases, with 12 bases between. From germline, CDR1 is WSHSY and CDR2 SAAADI. The CDR3 loop spans 15 amino acids. Clones were sequenced by immunoSEQ multiplex PCR, and TCRdb holds only the in-frame ones, with some missing. The sample comprises around 170,000 clones, about 92% of which are singletons, and 1.1% to 1.5% rests with the top ten. The data derive from a study of control samples from healthy donors and cancer patients. The TCR was taken from a man between 25 and 39 years old in good health. The rearrangement links TRBV10-2 to TRBJ1-1; a weak D match, TRBD1 (6 bases). The source material was blood. The CDR3 region is CASSESTGRSTEAFF. The CDR3 coding sequence is TGCGCCAGCAGTGAGTCAACAGGGAGGTCCACTGAAGCTTTCTTT.